What follows are 23 T cell receptor beta chains derived from one specimen sequenced in a study of chemoradiotherapy in HPV16-positive cancers. Only in-frame clones appear in the TCRdb table, and some are missing; sequencing was by immunoSEQ multiplex PCR. The sample holds some 21,000 clones, approximately 83% seen once. Here the sequenced sample was blood, taken from a patient who underwent chemoradiotherapy. These TCRs come from a human donor with HPV-associated anogenital cancer.

The V and J genes are TRBV19 and TRBJ2-7, with D tentatively TRBD2 (5 bases). Germline values: CDR1 LNHDA, CDR2 SQIVND (reference sequence). The CDR3 covers 16 residues. The V end lost 5 bases, the J end lost 2 bases, and 19 bases lay between the germline ends. The CDR3 nucleotides read TGTGCCAGTAGTCCTGCGGACTCAAAAGGGACCTACGAGCAGTACTTC. Its translation is CASSPADSKGTYEQYF.

The chain is built from TRBV6-6 and TRBJ2-3; TRBD1 might be the D (6 bases). Looked up from germline, CDR1 is MNHNY and CDR2 is SVGAGI (reference sequence). Deletions cut 8 bases from V and 3 bases from J, with 21 bases between. The length of the CDR3 is 16 residues. CDR3 sequence reads: CASGQTGGGGTDTQYF. The CDR3 coding sequence is TGTGCCAGCGGCCAGACAGGCGGCGGAGGAACAGATACGCAGTATTTT.

V gene TRBV25-1 combines with J gene TRBJ2-2; 9 bases are a match to TRBD1. With V trimmed by 2 bases and J by 1 base, 2 bases remained unmatched. CDR3 length equals 16 residues. In germline, CDR1 is MGHDK, CDR2 SYGVNS. Written as DNA, the CDR3 is TGTGCCAGCAGTGAAATGGGACAGGGGAACACCGGGGAGCTGTTTTTT. It yields the protein CASSEMGQGNTGELFF.

CDR3 residues: CASKDREETQYF. The CDR3 coding sequence is TGTGCCAGCAAGGACAGGGAAGAGACCCAGTACTTC. This rearrangement joins TRBV6-1 to TRBJ2-5; 8 bases align to TRBD1. The CDR3 has 12 amino acids. Germline values: CDR1 MNHNS, CDR2 SASEGT. V gave up 7 bases and J gave up 3 bases; unmatched junction bases: 1.

This clone was detected only a few times. The V call is TRBV9, the J call TRBJ2-2, with D hard to call. The CDR3 sequence is 17 residues long. Germline V lookup: CDR1 SGDLS, CDR2 YYNGEE. V was clipped by 0 bases and J by 3 bases, with 15 bases between them. The CDR3 sequence: CASSVDEYLGYTGELFF. For the CDR3, the DNA is TGTGCCAGCAGCGTAGATGAGTATCTAGGCTACACCGGGGAGCTGTTTTTT.

As to this clone: Other nucleotide sequences in the sample specify the same CDR3. The chain joins TRBV7-6 to TRBJ2-7; TRBD1 aligns across 7 bases. The J segment lost 6 bases and the V segment lost 2 bases, leaving 1 base of the junction unmatched. CDR3 length equals 12 residues. Germline V gives CDR1 SGHVS, CDR2 FNYEAQ. CDR3 nucleotide sequence: TGTGCCAGCAGCTTAAGGGGGCGCGAGCAGTACTTC. It translates to CASSLRGREQYF.

The chain uses TRBV9 and TRBJ2-3, with 10 bases matching TRBD2. This CDR3 has 15 amino acids. V shed 4 bases and J 4 bases; nucleotides not matched to a gene: 6. Germline V CDR1 and CDR2: SGDLS, YYNGEE. The CDR3 bases are TGTGCCAGCAGCCAAAGCGGGGGGGCGGCAGATACGCAGTATTTT. Protein sequence: CASSQSGGAADTQYF.

This clone was detected a few times. CDR3 protein: CASSLVRAGARESGANVLTF. The CDR3, as DNA: TGTGCCAGCAGCTTAGTTAGGGCGGGAGCCAGAGAGTCTGGGGCCAACGTCCTGACTTTC. The chain is built from TRBV11-3 and TRBJ2-6, with 7 bases identical to TRBD2. V gave up 1 base and J gave up 1 base; unmatched junction bases: 13. The CDR3 loop spans 20 amino acids. CDR1 and CDR2 (germline): SGHNT, YENEEA.

The J gene is TRBJ2-1, the V gene TRBV9; tentatively, D is TRBD1 (6 bases). Trimming stripped 4 bases from V and 4 bases from J, with 15 bases between. CDR1 is SGDLS, CDR2 YYNGEE, per germline. The CDR3 loop spans 15 amino acids. CDR3 sequence: CASSPTGNPYNEQFF. The CDR3 nucleotides are TGTGCCAGCAGCCCTACAGGGAACCCTTACAATGAGCAGTTCTTC.

The chain has TRBV7-8 and TRBJ2-3; D gene ambiguous. Trimming shortened V by 1 base and J by 0 bases, and 5 bases separated the two germline ends. The CDR3 has 14 amino acids. The germline gives CDR1 SGHVS, CDR2 FQNEAQ. CDR3 loop: CASSLGTSTDTQYF. The CDR3 DNA is TGTGCCAGCAGCTTAGGAACTAGCACAGATACGCAGTATTTT.

The CDR3 loop reads CASSQDKSYGYTF. The CDR3 DNA sequence: TGCGCCAGCAGCCAGGACAAGTCCTATGGCTACACCTTC. The chain combines TRBV5-1 with TRBJ1-2, with D perhaps TRBD1 (5 bases). V dropped 4 bases and J dropped 4 bases, with 11 bases sitting between them. This CDR3 has 13 residues. Germline values: CDR1 SGHRS, CDR2 YFSETQ.

The chain is built from TRBV7-3 and TRBJ2-1, with TRBD2 matching 9 bases. The V gene end was trimmed by 10 bases and the J gene end by 8 bases; junction bases not matched to a gene: 9. CDR1 SGHTA and CDR2 FQGTGA come from the germline V gene. The CDR3 covers 13 residues. The CDR3 region is CATRLAARDEQFF. For the CDR3, the DNA is TGTGCCACCCGACTAGCGGCGAGGGATGAGCAGTTCTTC.

The V and J genes are TRBV6-1 and TRBJ2-1; tentative D call: TRBD2 (6 bases). Per germline, CDR1 MNHNS and CDR2 SASEGT. The CDR3 consists of 15 residues. Trimming left V 0 bases short and J 0 bases short, with 6 bases between. CDR3 region: CASSEASGSYNEQFF. The CDR3 nucleotides are TGTGCCAGCAGTGAAGCTAGCGGCTCCTACAATGAGCAGTTCTTC.

The gene calls are TRBV5-6 and TRBJ2-5; D ambiguous. The CDR3 runs 12 residues. CDR1 SGHDT and CDR2 YYEEEE come from the germline V gene. V lost 2 bases and J lost 2, with 4 bases in between. Here the CDR3 DNA reads TGTGCCAGCAGCTTTTGGCAAGAGACCCAGTACTTC. Its protein product is CASSFWQETQYF.

V and J are TRBV4-3 and TRBJ2-1; 7 positions match TRBD2. Germline loops: CDR1 LGHNA, CDR2 YSLEER. The CDR3 contains 16 residues. Trimming cost V 1 base and J 2 bases; bases outside gene matches: 5. This CDR3 is CASSQAPSGTYNEQFF. The DNA for the CDR3 is TGCGCCAGCAGCCAAGCGCCTAGCGGCACCTACAATGAGCAGTTCTTC.

The chain has TRBV19 and TRBJ2-3, with 9 bases fitting TRBD2. This CDR3 is 18 amino acids long. Trimming at V came to 5 bases and at J to 0 bases, leaving 12 bases not matched to a gene. Germline V lookup: CDR1 LNHDA, CDR2 SQIVND (reference sequence). CDR3 amino acids: CASSVFLLAGTSTDTQYF. CDR3 DNA sequence: TGTGCCAGTAGTGTCTTCCTACTAGCGGGTACTAGCACAGATACGCAGTATTTT.

The chain employs TRBV6-6 and TRBJ1-2, with TRBD1 matching 7 bases. There are 13 residues in the CDR3. Trimming removed 2 bases from V and 7 bases from J; junction bases left unmatched: 4. Per germline, CDR1 MNHNY and CDR2 SVGAGI (reference sequence). Here the CDR3 DNA reads TGTGCCAGCAGTTACGACGACAGGGCTGGCTACACCTTC. Amino acid sequence: CASSYDDRAGYTF.

The chain carries TRBV29-1 and TRBJ1-6, with D perhaps TRBD1 (6 bases). V was shortened by 4 bases and J by 10 bases, with 11 bases between the two germline ends. The CDR3 is made up of 12 amino acids. Looked up from germline, CDR1 is SQVTM and CDR2 is ANQGSEA. DNA of the CDR3: TGCAGCGTTGGGAGAGGGGGGTCACCCCTCCACTTT. This gives the protein CSVGRGGSPLHF.

The V gene is TRBV27, the J gene TRBJ1-4, with no clear D. Trimming pared 3 bases from V and 5 bases from J, leaving 7 bases between. Germline CDR1 and CDR2: MNHEY and SMNVEV (reference sequence). This CDR3 is built from 13 residues. The CDR3 DNA reads as TGTGCCAGCAGTTTTTGGCAAAATGAAAAACTGTTTTTT. It yields the protein CASSFWQNEKLFF.

The gene calls are TRBV9 and TRBJ1-1, with D unresolved. CDR1 is SGDLS, CDR2 YYNGEE, per germline. This CDR3 region has 14 residues. Trimming pared 4 bases from V and 2 bases from J, leaving 12 bases between. The CDR3 sequence is CASSPAVYNTEAFF. The CDR3 DNA reads as TGTGCCAGCAGCCCCGCCGTGTACAACACTGAAGCTTTCTTT.

V gene TRBV6-1 combines with J gene TRBJ2-3; 12 positions agree with TRBD2. Looked up from germline, CDR1 is MNHNS and CDR2 is SASEGT. The CDR3 consists of 15 residues. V dropped 4 bases and J dropped 1; count of bases not matched to a gene: 0. CDR3 protein: CASSGLAGGTDTQYF. The CDR3 DNA reads as TGTGCCAGCAGTGGACTAGCGGGGGGCACAGATACGCAGTATTTT.

V gene TRBV4-3 combines with J gene TRBJ1-1; D not certain. V lost 1 base and J 0 bases, leaving 9 bases between the germline ends. The CDR3 runs to 15 residues. Per the germline V gene, CDR1 is LGHNA and CDR2 is YSLEER. The CDR3 DNA reads TGCGCCAGCAGCCAAGCCTATCAGATGAACACTGAAGCTTTCTTT. Translation: CASSQAYQMNTEAFF.

The chain is built from TRBV7-9 and TRBJ2-1; a possible D gene is TRBD1 (5 bases). The CDR3 extends over 15 amino acids. V was cut by 7 bases and J by 2 bases, with 15 bases left in between. Germline-derived CDR1 and CDR2 are SEHNR and FQNEAQ (reference sequence). The CDR3, as DNA: TGTGCCAGCATGGCCGGCAGGGCTGCCTACAATGAGCAGTTCTTC. Its protein product is CASMAGRAAYNEQFF.